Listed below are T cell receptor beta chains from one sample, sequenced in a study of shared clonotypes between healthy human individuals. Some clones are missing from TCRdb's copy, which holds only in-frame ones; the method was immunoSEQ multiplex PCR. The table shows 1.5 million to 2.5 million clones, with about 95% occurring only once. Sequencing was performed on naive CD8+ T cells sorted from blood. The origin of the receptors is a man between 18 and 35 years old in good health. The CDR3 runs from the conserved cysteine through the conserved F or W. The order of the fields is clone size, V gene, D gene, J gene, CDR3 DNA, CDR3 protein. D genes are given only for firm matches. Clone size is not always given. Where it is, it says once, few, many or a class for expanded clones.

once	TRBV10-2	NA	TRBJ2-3	TGCGCCAGCAGGGCGCTTGGACCCACAGATACGCAGTATTTT	CASRALGPTDTQYF
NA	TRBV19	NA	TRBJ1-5	TGTGCCAGTAGTACGACCACGGGAAGCAATCAGCCCCAGCATTTT	CASSTTTGSNQPQHF
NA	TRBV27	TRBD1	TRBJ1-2	TGTGCCAGCAGTGTGACGACAGGGACCTATGGCTACACCTTC	CASSVTTGTYGYTF
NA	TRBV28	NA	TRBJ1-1	TGTGCCAGCAGTTTTGACACTGAAGCTTTCTTT	CASSFDTEAFF
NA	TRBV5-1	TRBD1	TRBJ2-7	TGCGCCAGCAGCGTCTCCGAGACAGGGGCCTACGAGCAGTACTTC	CASSVSETGAYEQYF
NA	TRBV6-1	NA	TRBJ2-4	TGTGCCAGCGGGGAACGGCTAGCCAAAAACATTCAGTACTTC	CASGERLAKNIQYF
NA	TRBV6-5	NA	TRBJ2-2	TGTGCCAGCAGTTCTTTCGCCGGGGAGCTGTTTTTT	CASSSFAGELFF
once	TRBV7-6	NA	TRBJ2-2	TGTGCCAGCAGCCTATCTGAGGCTACGAACACCGGGGAGCTGTTTTTT	CASSLSEATNTGELFF
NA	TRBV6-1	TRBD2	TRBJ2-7	TGTGCCAGCAGCATTCTATTTACGGGGGGCTACGAGCAGTACTTC	CASSILFTGGYEQYF
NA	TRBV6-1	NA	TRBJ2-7	TGTGCCAGCAGTGAAGCGTTGGTGGGGTACGAGCAGTACTTC	CASSEALVGYEQYF
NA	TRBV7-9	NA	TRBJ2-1	TGTGCCAGCAGCCTTTACAAGGGGGTCTACAATGAGCAGTTCTTC	CASSLYKGVYNEQFF
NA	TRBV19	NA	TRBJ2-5	TGTGCCAGTAGTATAGAATTGGACGGTCAAGAGACCCAGTACTTC	CASSIELDGQETQYF
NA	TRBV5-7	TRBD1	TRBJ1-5	TGTGCCAGCAGGAATGACAGGGGTGGACAGCCCCAGCATTTT	CASRNDRGGQPQHF
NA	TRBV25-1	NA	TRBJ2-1	TGTGCCAGCCAGTGGGGCGTATACAATGAGCAGTTCTTC	CASQWGVYNEQFF
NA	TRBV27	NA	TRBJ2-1	TGTGCCAGCAGTTTTTCGGGAGTTGAGCAGTTCTTC	CASSFSGVEQFF
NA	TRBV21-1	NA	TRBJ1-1	TGTGCCAGCAGCTTTCTCGTCGTCGACCGGAACACTGAAGCTTTCTTT	CASSFLVVDRNTEAFF
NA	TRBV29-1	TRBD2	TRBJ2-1	TGCAGCGTTGAGGGGCGCGGGAGTTCCTACAATGAGCAGTTCTTC	CSVEGRGSSYNEQFF
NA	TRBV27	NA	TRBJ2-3	TGTGCCAGCAGTTTAGTCCCTAGCACAGATACGCAGTATTTT	CASSLVPSTDTQYF
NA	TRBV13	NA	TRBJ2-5	TGTGCCAGCAGCTCCAGGAACCAAGAGACCCAGTACTTC	CASSSRNQETQYF
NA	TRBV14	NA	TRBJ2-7	TGTGCCAGCAGCCAAGTTACGGAGCAGTACTTC	CASSQVTEQYF
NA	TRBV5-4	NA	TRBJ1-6	TGTGCCAGCAGCTTGGCAGGGGTGGGGAATTCACCCCTCCACTTT	CASSLAGVGNSPLHF
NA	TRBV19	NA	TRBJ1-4	TGTGCCAGTAGTGACGGCTTATTTAATGAAAAACTGTTTTTT	CASSDGLFNEKLFF
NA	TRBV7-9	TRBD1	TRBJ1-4	TGTGCCAGCAGCTCACAGATGACAGGGGGGGATGAAAAACTGTTTTTT	CASSSQMTGGDEKLFF
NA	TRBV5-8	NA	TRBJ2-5	TGTGCCAGCGCGGGATACACAACGGTACCTGGTTCAGAGACCCAGTACTTC	CASAGYTTVPGSETQYF
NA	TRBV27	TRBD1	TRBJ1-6	TGTGCCAGCAGTTCTCAGGGGGCCTCCTATAATTCACCCCTCCACTTT	CASSSQGASYNSPLHF
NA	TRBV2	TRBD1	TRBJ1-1	TGTGCCAGCAGTGAAGTGAGGGGGCTCGCTGAAGCTTTCTTT	CASSEVRGLAEAFF
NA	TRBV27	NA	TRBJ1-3	TGTGCCAGCAGTCCCCTCGTGGGACCCCAGGGTGGAAACACCATATATTTT	CASSPLVGPQGGNTIYF
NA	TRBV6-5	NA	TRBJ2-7	TGTGCCAGCGCCTATTACAGGGAATCCTACGAGCAGTACTTC	CASAYYRESYEQYF
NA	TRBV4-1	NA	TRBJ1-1	TGCGCCAGCAGCCAAGAGACACAAGCTTTCTTT	CASSQETQAFF
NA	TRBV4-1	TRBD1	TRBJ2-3	TGCGCCAGCAGCTTGCGCCACGACAGGGAAACAGATACGCAGTATTTT	CASSLRHDRETDTQYF
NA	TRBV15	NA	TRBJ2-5	TGTGCCACCAGCACCGGGCCCCAAGAGACCCAGTACTTC	CATSTGPQETQYF
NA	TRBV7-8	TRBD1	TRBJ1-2	TGTGCCAGCAGCCCGGGACAGGGGGCGATCTATGGCTACACCTTC	CASSPGQGAIYGYTF
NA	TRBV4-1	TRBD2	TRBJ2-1	TGCGCCAGCAGCCAAGATTGGGCTAGCGGGGACTCCTACAATGAGCAGTTCTTC	CASSQDWASGDSYNEQFF
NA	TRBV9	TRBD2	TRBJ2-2	TGTGCCAGCAGCGTAGCTAGCGGGGGGTTATTCGCCGGGGAGCTGTTTTTT	CASSVASGGLFAGELFF
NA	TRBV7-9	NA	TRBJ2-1	TGTGCCAGCAGCTTATTGGGGTACAATGAGCAGTTCTTC	CASSLLGYNEQFF
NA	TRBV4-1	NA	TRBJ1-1	TGCGCCAGCAGCCAGAATTGGGCTGCGAACACTGAAGCTTTCTTT	CASSQNWAANTEAFF
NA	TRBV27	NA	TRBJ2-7	TGTGCCAGCAGCTCATCCTCCTACGAGCAGTACTTC	CASSSSSYEQYF
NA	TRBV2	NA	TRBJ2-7	TGTGCCAGCAGTGGACTAACCAACGAGCGGTACTTC	CASSGLTNERYF
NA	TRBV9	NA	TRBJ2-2	TGTGCCAGCAGCGTAGGACAGTTCAACACCGGGGAGCTGTTTTTT	CASSVGQFNTGELFF
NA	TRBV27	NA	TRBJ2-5	TGTGCCAGCAGTCTATCGGACAGTAACACAGAGACCCAGTACTTC	CASSLSDSNTETQYF
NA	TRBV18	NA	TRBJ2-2	TGTGCCAGCTCACCAATAGCTAGGGCGGCGACCGGGGAGCTGTTTTTT	CASSPIARAATGELFF
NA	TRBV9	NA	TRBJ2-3	TGTGCCAGCAGCGTACGGGCGGGACCGCCAGATACGCAGTATTTT	CASSVRAGPPDTQYF
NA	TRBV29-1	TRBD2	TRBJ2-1	TGCAGCGCCATTGAGCGGGGGGGTACCTACAATGAGCAGTTCTTC	CSAIERGGTYNEQFF
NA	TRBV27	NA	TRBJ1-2	TGTGCCAGCACCCCAACGACTCTGGGCGGGCATGGCTACACCTTC	CASTPTTLGGHGYTF
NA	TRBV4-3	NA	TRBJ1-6	TGCGCCAGCAGCCAAGATCGGGGGGGGCCTTATAATTCACCCCTCCACTTT	CASSQDRGGPYNSPLHF
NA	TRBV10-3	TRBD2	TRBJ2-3	TGTGCCATCAGTGAGTGGGGGGGTACAGATACGCAGTATTTT	CAISEWGGTDTQYF
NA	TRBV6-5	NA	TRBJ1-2	TGTGCCAGCAGCACCGGGACACCCAACCGGGGGGGCTACACCTTC	CASSTGTPNRGGYTF
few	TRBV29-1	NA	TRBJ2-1	TGCAGCGTTGTACGTGTAGGTGAGCAGTTCTTC	CSVVRVGEQFF
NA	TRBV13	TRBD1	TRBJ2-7	TGTGCCAGCAGCTCACCGGGACAGGGGACCTACGAGCAGTACTTC	CASSSPGQGTYEQYF
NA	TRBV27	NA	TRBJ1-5	TGTGCCAGCAGTCAATTTCAGGGTGTTCAGCCCCAGCATTTT	CASSQFQGVQPQHF
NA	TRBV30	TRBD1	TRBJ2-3	TGTGCCTGGAGTGCCGGGACAGGGATTGATACGCAGTATTTT	CAWSAGTGIDTQYF
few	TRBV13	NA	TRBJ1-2	TGTGCCAGCAGCTTAGAGCGGGGGAACTATGGCTACACCTTC	CASSLERGNYGYTF
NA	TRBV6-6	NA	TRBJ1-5	TGTGCCAGCAGTTACTCTAGTTATCAGCCCCAGCATTTT	CASSYSSYQPQHF
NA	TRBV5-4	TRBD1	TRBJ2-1	TGTGCCAGCAGCTCTACAGGGGAAGGGTACAATGAGCAGTTCTTC	CASSSTGEGYNEQFF
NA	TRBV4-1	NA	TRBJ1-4	TGCGCCAGCAGCCAGCCCCCCGGGGGGCCAACTAATGAAAAACTGTTTTTT	CASSQPPGGPTNEKLFF
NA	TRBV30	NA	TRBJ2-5	TGTGCCTGGAGTTGGACAGCAGAGACCCAGTACTTC	CAWSWTAETQYF
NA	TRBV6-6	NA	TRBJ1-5	TGTGCCAGCAGCCCATTCACAGGGAACCAGCCCCAGCATTTT	CASSPFTGNQPQHF
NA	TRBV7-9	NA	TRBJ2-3	TGTGCCAGCAGCCCACAGGGATCGAGCACAGATACGCAGTATTTT	CASSPQGSSTDTQYF
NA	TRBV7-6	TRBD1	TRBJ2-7	TGTGCCAGCAGTCAACCGGGACAGGGGTCCTACGAGCAGTACTTC	CASSQPGQGSYEQYF